Listed below are T cell receptor beta chains from one sample, sequenced in a study of cytomegalovirus exposure and HLA in healthy donors. Method: immunoSEQ multiplex PCR; TCRdb's copy keeps in-frame clones and lacks some. The sample has approximately 130,000 clones, 50% to 75% seen once. The sequenced sample consisted of PBMCs. All receptors derive from a middle-aged woman in good health and CMV-seronegative. Both conserved end residues are part of each CDR3. The order of the fields is V gene, D gene, clone size, J gene, CDR3 protein, CDR3 DNA. A D gene is named only where the DNA matches it firmly. Some rows mark clone size as missing; the rest say once, few, many or name a class of expanded clone.

v_gene: TRBV20-1; d_gene: NA; abundance: NA; j_gene: TRBJ1-1; CDR3aa: CSARGRAEAFF; CDR3nt: TGCAGCGCAAGGGGCAGGGCTGAAGCTTTCTTT
v_gene: TRBV2; d_gene: NA; abundance: NA; j_gene: TRBJ1-2; CDR3aa: CASSELNRGGYTF; CDR3nt: TGTGCCAGCAGTGAATTAAACAGAGGGGGCTACACCTTC
v_gene: TRBV28; d_gene: NA; abundance: NA; j_gene: TRBJ1-5; CDR3aa: CASSSPQGSNQPQHF; CDR3nt: TGTGCCAGCAGTTCCCCCCAGGGTAGCAATCAGCCCCAGCATTTT
v_gene: TRBV29-1; d_gene: TRBD1; abundance: NA; j_gene: TRBJ2-1; CDR3aa: CSVEGSTGTGSEQFF; CDR3nt: TGCAGCGTTGAAGGCAGTACCGGGACAGGCAGTGAGCAGTTCTTC
v_gene: TRBV5-6; d_gene: TRBD1; abundance: NA; j_gene: TRBJ2-2; CDR3aa: CASSSGTGGSGELFF; CDR3nt: TGTGCCAGCAGTTCCGGGACAGGGGGGTCCGGGGAGCTGTTTTTT
v_gene: TRBV14; d_gene: NA; abundance: NA; j_gene: TRBJ1-2; CDR3aa: CASSQVRSANYGYTF; CDR3nt: TGTGCCAGCAGCCAAGTTAGATCCGCTAACTATGGCTACACCTTC
v_gene: TRBV15; d_gene: NA; abundance: NA; j_gene: TRBJ1-3; CDR3aa: CATSRLGGYGNTIYF; CDR3nt: TGTGCCACCAGCCGATTGGGGGGGTATGGAAACACCATATATTTT
v_gene: TRBV9; d_gene: TRBD1; abundance: once; j_gene: TRBJ2-3; CDR3aa: CASSVTTGEGTQYF; CDR3nt: TGTGCCAGCAGCGTTACGACAGGGGAAGGTACGCAGTATTTT
v_gene: TRBV30; d_gene: TRBD1; abundance: NA; j_gene: TRBJ1-1; CDR3aa: CAWRGDSSMAEAFF; CDR3nt: TGTGCCTGGAGGGGGGACAGCTCAATGGCTGAAGCTTTCTTT
v_gene: TRBV4-2; d_gene: NA; abundance: NA; j_gene: TRBJ1-1; CDR3aa: CASSQDLKDKNTEAFF; CDR3nt: TGTGCCAGCAGCCAAGATTTAAAGGACAAGAACACTGAAGCTTTCTTT
v_gene: TRBV5-8; d_gene: NA; abundance: NA; j_gene: TRBJ2-7; CDR3aa: CASSLVSLGTRIYEQYF; CDR3nt: TGTGCCAGCAGCTTGGTATCTCTGGGGACAAGGATTTACGAGCAGTACTTC
v_gene: TRBV6-5; d_gene: TRBD1; abundance: few; j_gene: TRBJ2-1; CDR3aa: CASRKGTGVSEQFF; CDR3nt: TGTGCCAGCAGGAAAGGGACAGGGGTCAGTGAGCAGTTCTTC
v_gene: TRBV5-1; d_gene: TRBD2; abundance: NA; j_gene: TRBJ2-3; CDR3aa: CASSLVAGGTDTQYF; CDR3nt: TGCGCCAGCAGCTTGGTGGCGGGGGGCACAGATACGCAGTATTTT
v_gene: TRBV5-1; d_gene: NA; abundance: NA; j_gene: TRBJ1-5; CDR3aa: CASSLIPGEGQPQHF; CDR3nt: TGCGCCAGCAGCTTGATACCAGGGGAGGGTCAGCCCCAGCATTTT
v_gene: TRBV7-9; d_gene: NA; abundance: NA; j_gene: TRBJ1-6; CDR3aa: CASSLFVAGNSPLHF; CDR3nt: TGTGCCAGCAGCTTATTTGTGGCAGGGAATTCACCCCTCCACTTT
v_gene: TRBV9; d_gene: TRBD2; abundance: few; j_gene: TRBJ2-5; CDR3aa: CASSAAGKETQYF; CDR3nt: TGTGCCAGCAGCGCAGCGGGGAAAGAGACCCAGTACTTC
v_gene: TRBV7-9; d_gene: NA; abundance: NA; j_gene: TRBJ2-7; CDR3aa: CASRPQGRSYEQYF; CDR3nt: TGTGCCAGCAGGCCTCAGGGGCGTTCCTACGAGCAGTACTTC
v_gene: TRBV7-9; d_gene: NA; abundance: NA; j_gene: TRBJ2-2; CDR3aa: CASTFPAGRNTGELFF; CDR3nt: TGTGCCAGCACCTTTCCCGCGGGGAGAAACACCGGGGAGCTGTTTTTT
v_gene: TRBV7-9; d_gene: NA; abundance: few; j_gene: TRBJ1-3; CDR3aa: CASSLAGGGGNTIYF; CDR3nt: TGTGCCAGCAGCTTAGCCGGAGGCGGAGGAAACACCATATATTTT
v_gene: TRBV29-1; d_gene: NA; abundance: NA; j_gene: TRBJ2-7; CDR3aa: CSVTTRDRSPYEQYF; CDR3nt: TGCAGCGTAACGACACGTGACAGGTCACCATACGAGCAGTACTTC
v_gene: TRBV27; d_gene: TRBD2; abundance: few; j_gene: TRBJ2-3; CDR3aa: CASSLGRVAGGREDTQYF; CDR3nt: TGTGCCAGCAGTTTGGGGCGTGTAGCGGGGGGGCGGGAAGATACGCAGTATTTT
v_gene: TRBV2; d_gene: TRBD1; abundance: NA; j_gene: TRBJ1-1; CDR3aa: CASSSSDRDTEAFF; CDR3nt: TGTGCCAGCAGTAGCTCGGACAGGGACACTGAAGCTTTCTTT
v_gene: TRBV4-3; d_gene: NA; abundance: once; j_gene: TRBJ2-7; CDR3aa: CASSQDPGQLYEQYF; CDR3nt: TGCGCCAGCAGCCAAGATCCAGGACAGCTCTACGAGCAGTACTTC
v_gene: TRBV4-1; d_gene: NA; abundance: few; j_gene: TRBJ1-5; CDR3aa: CASSQLYSNQPQHF; CDR3nt: TGCGCCAGCAGCCAATTGTATAGCAATCAGCCCCAGCATTTT
v_gene: TRBV6-5; d_gene: TRBD1; abundance: few; j_gene: TRBJ1-1; CDR3aa: CATRTGKNTEAFF; CDR3nt: TGTGCCACCCGGACAGGGAAGAACACTGAAGCTTTCTTT
v_gene: TRBV5-6; d_gene: TRBD2; abundance: few; j_gene: TRBJ2-3; CDR3aa: CASSLKGTNWGQYF; CDR3nt: TGTGCCAGCAGCTTGAAAGGGACTAATTGGGGGCAGTATTTT
v_gene: TRBV5-4; d_gene: TRBD1; abundance: NA; j_gene: TRBJ1-2; CDR3aa: CASSPGQGTNLNYGYTF; CDR3nt: TGTGCCAGCAGCCCCGGACAGGGGACCAACCTTAACTATGGCTACACCTTC
v_gene: TRBV14; d_gene: NA; abundance: NA; j_gene: TRBJ2-1; CDR3aa: CASSRRGINVEQFF; CDR3nt: TGTGCCAGCAGCCGAAGGGGTATAAATGTTGAGCAGTTCTTC
v_gene: TRBV5-6; d_gene: NA; abundance: NA; j_gene: TRBJ2-7; CDR3aa: CASSLGSNRPSYEQYF; CDR3nt: TGTGCCAGCAGCTTGGGGAGCAACAGGCCAAGCTACGAGCAGTACTTC
v_gene: TRBV7-3; d_gene: NA; abundance: NA; j_gene: TRBJ2-1; CDR3aa: CASSLNGGPYNEQFF; CDR3nt: TGTGCCAGCAGCTTAAACGGGGGGCCCTACAATGAGCAGTTCTTC
v_gene: TRBV1; d_gene: NA; abundance: NA; j_gene: TRBJ1-2; CDR3aa: CTSSHHTGYGYTF; CDR3nt: TGCACCAGCAGCCACCACACAGGGTATGGCTACACCTTC
v_gene: TRBV27; d_gene: TRBD1; abundance: few; j_gene: TRBJ1-2; CDR3aa: CASSISSHSGTAINYGYTF; CDR3nt: TGTGCCAGCAGCATTAGCTCCCATTCCGGGACAGCTATCAACTATGGCTACACCTTC
v_gene: TRBV29-1; d_gene: TRBD1; abundance: NA; j_gene: TRBJ2-3; CDR3aa: CSVEARGLSTDTQYF; CDR3nt: TGCAGCGTTGAAGCCAGGGGGCTTAGCACAGATACGCAGTATTTT
v_gene: TRBV7-3; d_gene: TRBD1; abundance: NA; j_gene: TRBJ1-6; CDR3aa: CASSRDRESPLHF; CDR3nt: TGTGCCAGCAGTAGGGACAGGGAATCACCCCTCCACTTT
v_gene: TRBV19; d_gene: NA; abundance: NA; j_gene: TRBJ1-1; CDR3aa: CASGLRGSMNTEAFF; CDR3nt: TGTGCCAGTGGGCTCCGAGGGTCTATGAACACTGAAGCTTTCTTT
v_gene: TRBV13; d_gene: NA; abundance: NA; j_gene: TRBJ1-2; CDR3aa: CASSLQGFYGYTF; CDR3nt: TGTGCCAGCAGCTTACAGGGGTTCTATGGCTACACCTTC
v_gene: TRBV28; d_gene: TRBD2; abundance: NA; j_gene: TRBJ2-1; CDR3aa: CASMERGARNEQFF; CDR3nt: TGTGCCAGCATGGAGCGGGGGGCTAGAAATGAGCAGTTCTTC
v_gene: TRBV28; d_gene: NA; abundance: NA; j_gene: TRBJ2-7; CDR3aa: CASQGGPTYEQYF; CDR3nt: TGTGCCAGCCAGGGTGGGCCCACCTACGAGCAGTACTTC
v_gene: TRBV7-2; d_gene: NA; abundance: NA; j_gene: TRBJ2-5; CDR3aa: CASSLRRAQRETQYF; CDR3nt: TGTGCCAGCAGCTTACGGAGGGCCCAGAGGGAGACCCAGTACTTC
v_gene: TRBV29-1; d_gene: NA; abundance: few; j_gene: TRBJ1-4; CDR3aa: CSAQNRDEKLFF; CDR3nt: TGCAGCGCTCAGAACAGGGATGAAAAACTGTTTTTT
v_gene: TRBV2; d_gene: NA; abundance: NA; j_gene: TRBJ2-1; CDR3aa: CASSENRANEQFF; CDR3nt: TGTGCCAGCAGCGAGAACAGGGCTAATGAGCAGTTCTTC
v_gene: TRBV6-5; d_gene: NA; abundance: NA; j_gene: TRBJ1-1; CDR3aa: CASSYFGGRMNTEAFF; CDR3nt: TGTGCCAGCAGTTACTTTGGTGGGAGGATGAACACTGAAGCTTTCTTT
v_gene: TRBV4-2; d_gene: NA; abundance: NA; j_gene: TRBJ1-2; CDR3aa: CASSHLGRTANYGYTF; CDR3nt: TGTGCCAGCAGCCATTTAGGCCGGACAGCCAACTATGGCTACACCTTC
v_gene: TRBV14; d_gene: NA; abundance: once; j_gene: TRBJ1-6; CDR3aa: CASSQADSPNSPLHF; CDR3nt: TGTGCCAGCAGCCAAGCCGACAGCCCAAATTCACCCCTCCACTTT
v_gene: TRBV18; d_gene: NA; abundance: NA; j_gene: TRBJ2-3; CDR3aa: CASSVTGGDADTQYF; CDR3nt: TGTGCCAGCTCAGTGACAGGTGGCGACGCAGATACGCAGTATTTT
v_gene: TRBV5-1; d_gene: NA; abundance: NA; j_gene: TRBJ2-6; CDR3aa: CASSLGYLQRSGANVLTF; CDR3nt: TGCGCCAGCAGCTTGGGCTATCTCCAAAGATCTGGGGCCAACGTCCTGACTTTC
v_gene: TRBV27; d_gene: NA; abundance: NA; j_gene: TRBJ1-1; CDR3aa: CASSSLEAVNTEAFF; CDR3nt: TGTGCCAGCAGCTCCCTGGAGGCAGTTAACACTGAAGCTTTCTTT
v_gene: TRBV6-1; d_gene: TRBD2; abundance: NA; j_gene: TRBJ2-5; CDR3aa: CASSELAGGRGTQYF; CDR3nt: TGTGCCAGCAGTGAACTAGCGGGGGGGCGAGGGACCCAGTACTTC
v_gene: TRBV7-3; d_gene: TRBD1; abundance: NA; j_gene: TRBJ1-6; CDR3aa: CASSRGADRVGLNSPLHF; CDR3nt: TGTGCCAGCAGCCGCGGGGCGGACAGGGTAGGATTGAATTCACCCCTCCACTTT
v_gene: TRBV5-1; d_gene: TRBD1; abundance: NA; j_gene: TRBJ2-7; CDR3aa: CASSLWTGVDEQYF; CDR3nt: TGCGCCAGCAGCTTATGGACAGGGGTTGATGAGCAGTACTTC
v_gene: TRBV7-2; d_gene: NA; abundance: NA; j_gene: TRBJ1-5; CDR3aa: CASSLGGTYNQPQHF; CDR3nt: TGTGCCAGCAGCTTAGGGGGGACTTACAATCAGCCCCAGCATTTT
v_gene: TRBV27; d_gene: NA; abundance: NA; j_gene: TRBJ1-4; CDR3aa: CASSPRLKTYATNEKLFF; CDR3nt: TGTGCCAGCAGCCCCCGGCTGAAGACTTACGCAACTAATGAAAAACTGTTTTTT
v_gene: TRBV5-1; d_gene: NA; abundance: few; j_gene: TRBJ1-5; CDR3aa: CASSLFSGADQPQHF; CDR3nt: TGCGCCAGCAGCTTGTTCTCTGGGGCTGATCAGCCCCAGCATTTT
v_gene: TRBV7-3; d_gene: TRBD1; abundance: NA; j_gene: TRBJ2-2; CDR3aa: CASSLMSGQGTGELFF; CDR3nt: TGTGCCAGCAGCCTAATGTCGGGACAGGGCACCGGGGAGCTGTTTTTT
v_gene: TRBV5-6; d_gene: NA; abundance: NA; j_gene: TRBJ1-6; CDR3aa: CASSLNRALSPLHF; CDR3nt: TGTGCCAGCAGCTTAAACAGGGCCCTTTCACCCCTCCACTTT